This T cell receptor (beta chain) was documented in a study of blood T cell repertoires in COVID-19. As handled by the study authors: How many nucleated cells were present was estimated from reference gene primer amplification. Profiling relied on immunoSEQ multiplex PCR, and the TCRdb table lists in-frame clones only, not all of them. V and J calls plus clone size are reproduced from that table; the DNA served to infer D and trimming. Here the sample spans about 100,000 clones, just over 85% being singletons. The V and J ends lost 7 bases and 1 base, in that order; junction bases with no gene match: 4. The CDR3 runs 13 residues.

The clonotype was recovered from a woman in her forties or fifties who had recovered from COVID-19. The chain couples TRBV12-3 or TRBV12-4 to TRBJ2-7, with 7 bases fitting TRBD1. The sequenced sample was PBMCs or T cells enriched from blood (not recorded which). CDR3 DNA: TGTGCCAGCACAGGGGGAACTTCCTACGAGCAGTACTTC. Its translation is CASTGGTSYEQYF.